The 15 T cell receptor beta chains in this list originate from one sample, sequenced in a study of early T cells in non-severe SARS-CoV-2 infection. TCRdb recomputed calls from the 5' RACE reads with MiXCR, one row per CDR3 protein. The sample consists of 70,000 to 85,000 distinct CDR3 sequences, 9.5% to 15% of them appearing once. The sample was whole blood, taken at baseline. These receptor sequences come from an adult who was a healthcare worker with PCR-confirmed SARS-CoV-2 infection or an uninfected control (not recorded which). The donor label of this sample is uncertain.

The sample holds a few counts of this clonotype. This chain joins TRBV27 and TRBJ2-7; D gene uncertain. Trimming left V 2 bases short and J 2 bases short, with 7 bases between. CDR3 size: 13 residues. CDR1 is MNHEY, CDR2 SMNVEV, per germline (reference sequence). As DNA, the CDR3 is TGTGCCAGCAGTTTACTACTCGCCTACGAGCAGTACTTC. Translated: CASSLLLAYEQYF.

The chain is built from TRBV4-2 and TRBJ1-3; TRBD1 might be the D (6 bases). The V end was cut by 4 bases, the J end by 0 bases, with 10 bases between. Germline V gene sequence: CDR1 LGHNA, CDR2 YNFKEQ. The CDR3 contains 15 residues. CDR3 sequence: CASSRTVVSGNTIYF. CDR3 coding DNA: TGTGCCAGCAGCCGGACAGTAGTCTCTGGAAACACCATATATTTT.

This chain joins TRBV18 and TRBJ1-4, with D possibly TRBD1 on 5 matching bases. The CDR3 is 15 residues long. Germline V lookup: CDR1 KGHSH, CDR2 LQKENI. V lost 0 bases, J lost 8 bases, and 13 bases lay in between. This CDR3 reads CASSPPDGAGEKLFF. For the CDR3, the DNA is TGTGCCAGCTCACCACCGGACGGGGCTGGCGAAAAACTGTTTTTT.

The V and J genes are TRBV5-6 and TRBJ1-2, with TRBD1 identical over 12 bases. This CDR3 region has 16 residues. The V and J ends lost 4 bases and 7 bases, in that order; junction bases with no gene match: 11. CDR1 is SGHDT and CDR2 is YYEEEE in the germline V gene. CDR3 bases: TGTGCCAGCAGCCCCCACCCGGGACAGGGGGCTCGTGGCTACACCTTC. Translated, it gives CASSPHPGQGARGYTF.

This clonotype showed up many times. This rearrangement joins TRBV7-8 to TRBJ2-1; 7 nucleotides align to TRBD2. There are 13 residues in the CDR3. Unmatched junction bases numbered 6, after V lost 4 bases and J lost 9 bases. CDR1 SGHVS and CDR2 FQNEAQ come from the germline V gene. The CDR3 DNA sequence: TGTGCCAGCAGCTGGGGGAGGGGAATTGAGCAGTTCTTC. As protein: CASSWGRGIEQFF.

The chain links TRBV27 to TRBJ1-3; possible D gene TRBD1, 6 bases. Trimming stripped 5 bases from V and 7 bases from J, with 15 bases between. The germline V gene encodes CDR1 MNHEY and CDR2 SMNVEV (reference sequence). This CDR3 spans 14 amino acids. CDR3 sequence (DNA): TGTGCCAGCAGTCCAACAGGGTCCGGCAACACCATATATTTT. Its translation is CASSPTGSGNTIYF.

In nucleotides, the CDR3 is TGCAGTGCCGGACTAGCGGGGGCGGTGGCCCAGTACTTC. Encoded protein: CSAGLAGAVAQYF. The chain employs TRBV20-1 and TRBJ2-5, with 13 nucleotides matching TRBD2. V was clipped by 6 bases and J by 9 bases; unmatched bases: 7. The CDR3 runs to 13 residues. Germline V CDR1 and CDR2: DFQATT, SNEGSKA (reference sequence).

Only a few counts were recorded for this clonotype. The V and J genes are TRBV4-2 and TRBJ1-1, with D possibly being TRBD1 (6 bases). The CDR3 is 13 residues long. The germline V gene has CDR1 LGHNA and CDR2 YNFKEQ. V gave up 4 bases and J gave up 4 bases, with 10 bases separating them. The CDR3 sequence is CASSRTGSTEAFF. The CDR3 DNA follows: TGTGCCAGCAGCCGAACAGGGTCCACTGAAGCTTTCTTT.

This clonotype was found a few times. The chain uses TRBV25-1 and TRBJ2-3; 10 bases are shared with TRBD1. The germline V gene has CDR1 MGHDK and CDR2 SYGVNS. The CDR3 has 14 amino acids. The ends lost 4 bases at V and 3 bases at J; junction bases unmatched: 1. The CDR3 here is CASSAGQGTDTQYF. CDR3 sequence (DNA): TGTGCCAGCAGTGCGGGACAGGGGACAGATACGCAGTATTTT.

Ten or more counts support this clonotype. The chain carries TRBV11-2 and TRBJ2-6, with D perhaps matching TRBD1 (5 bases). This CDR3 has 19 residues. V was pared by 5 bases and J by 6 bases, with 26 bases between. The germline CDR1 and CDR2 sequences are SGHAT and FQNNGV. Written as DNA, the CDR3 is TGTGCCAGCAGCGATGGATCTCTGGGGCCAACGGCGATGGCCAACGTCCTGACTTTC. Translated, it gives CASSDGSLGPTAMANVLTF.

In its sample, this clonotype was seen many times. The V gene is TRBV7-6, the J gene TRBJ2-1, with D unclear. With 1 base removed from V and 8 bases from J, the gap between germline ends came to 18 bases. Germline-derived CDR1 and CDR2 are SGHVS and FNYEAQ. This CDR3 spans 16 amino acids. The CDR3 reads CASSLVARSNFDEQFF. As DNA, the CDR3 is TGTGCCAGCAGCTTAGTGGCTAGGTCTAACTTTGATGAGCAGTTCTTC.

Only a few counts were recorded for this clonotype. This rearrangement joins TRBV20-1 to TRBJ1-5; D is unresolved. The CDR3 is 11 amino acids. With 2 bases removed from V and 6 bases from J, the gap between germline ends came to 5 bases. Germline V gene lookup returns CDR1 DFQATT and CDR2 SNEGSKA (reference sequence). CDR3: CSARKIQPQHF. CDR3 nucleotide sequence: TGCAGTGCTAGAAAAATTCAGCCCCAGCATTTT.

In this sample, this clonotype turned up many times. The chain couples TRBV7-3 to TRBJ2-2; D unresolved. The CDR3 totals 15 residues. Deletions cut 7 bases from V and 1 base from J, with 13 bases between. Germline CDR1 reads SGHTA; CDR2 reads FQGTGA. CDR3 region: CASTSSQLNTGELFF. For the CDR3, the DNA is TGTGCCAGCACCTCTTCCCAATTGAACACCGGGGAGCTGTTTTTT.

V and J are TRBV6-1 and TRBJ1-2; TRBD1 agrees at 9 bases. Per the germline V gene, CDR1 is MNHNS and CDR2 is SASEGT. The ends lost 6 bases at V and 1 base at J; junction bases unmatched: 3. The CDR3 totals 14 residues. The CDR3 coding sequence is TGTGCCAGCAGGAGGACAGGGGTTAACTATGGCTACACCTTC. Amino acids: CASRRTGVNYGYTF.

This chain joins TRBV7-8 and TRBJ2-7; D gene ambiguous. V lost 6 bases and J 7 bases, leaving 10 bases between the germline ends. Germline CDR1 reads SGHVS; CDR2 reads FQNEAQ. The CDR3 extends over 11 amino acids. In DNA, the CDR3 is TGTGCCAGCAGGGCCGCTGGTGAGCAGTACTTC. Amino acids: CASRAAGEQYF.